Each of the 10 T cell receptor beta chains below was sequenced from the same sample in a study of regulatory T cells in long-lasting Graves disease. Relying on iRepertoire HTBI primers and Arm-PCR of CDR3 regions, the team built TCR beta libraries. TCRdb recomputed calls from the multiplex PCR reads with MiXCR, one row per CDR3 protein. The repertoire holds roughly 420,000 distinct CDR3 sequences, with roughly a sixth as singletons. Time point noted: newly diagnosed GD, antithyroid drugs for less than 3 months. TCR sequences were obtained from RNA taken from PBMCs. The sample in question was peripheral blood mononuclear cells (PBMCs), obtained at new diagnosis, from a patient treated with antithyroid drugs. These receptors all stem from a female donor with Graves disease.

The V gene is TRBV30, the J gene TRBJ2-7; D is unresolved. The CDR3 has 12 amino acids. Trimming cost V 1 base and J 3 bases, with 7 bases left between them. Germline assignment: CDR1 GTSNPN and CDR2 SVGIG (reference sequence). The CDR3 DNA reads TGTGCCTGGAGTGAGTCGGGCTACGAGCAGTACTTC. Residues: CAWSESGYEQYF.

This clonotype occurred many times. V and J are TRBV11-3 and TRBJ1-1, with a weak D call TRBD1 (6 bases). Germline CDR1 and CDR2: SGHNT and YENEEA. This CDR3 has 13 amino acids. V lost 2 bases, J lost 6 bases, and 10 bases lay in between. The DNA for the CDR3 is TGTGCCAGCAGCTTATCTGGGGGCGCTGAAGCTTTCTTT. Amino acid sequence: CASSLSGGAEAFF.

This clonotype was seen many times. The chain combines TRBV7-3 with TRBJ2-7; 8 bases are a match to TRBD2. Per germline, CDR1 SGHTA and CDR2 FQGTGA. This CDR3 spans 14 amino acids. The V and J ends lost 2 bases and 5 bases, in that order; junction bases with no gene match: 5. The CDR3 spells CASSLAGGQDEQYF. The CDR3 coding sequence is TGTGCCAGCAGCTTAGCGGGGGGCCAGGACGAGCAGTACTTC.

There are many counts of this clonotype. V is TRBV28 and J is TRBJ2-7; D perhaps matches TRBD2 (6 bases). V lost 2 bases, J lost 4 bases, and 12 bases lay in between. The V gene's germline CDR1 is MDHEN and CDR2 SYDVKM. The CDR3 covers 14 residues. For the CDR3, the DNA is TGTGCCAGCAGTTTAGGGGGGAGTAATTACGAGCAGTACTTC. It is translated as CASSLGGSNYEQYF.

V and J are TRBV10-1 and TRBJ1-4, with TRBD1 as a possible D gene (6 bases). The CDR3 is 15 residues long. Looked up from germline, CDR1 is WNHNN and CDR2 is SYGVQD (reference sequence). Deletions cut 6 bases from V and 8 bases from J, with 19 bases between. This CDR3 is CASRNQGMWKEKLFF. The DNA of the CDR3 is TGCGCCAGCAGAAACCAGGGGATGTGGAAGGAAAAACTGTTTTTT.

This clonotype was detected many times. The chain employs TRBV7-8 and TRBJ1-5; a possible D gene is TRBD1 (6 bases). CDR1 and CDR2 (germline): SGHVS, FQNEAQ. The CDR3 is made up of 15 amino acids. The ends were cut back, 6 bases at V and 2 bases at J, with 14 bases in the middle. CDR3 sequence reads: CASSFWGGGNQPQHF. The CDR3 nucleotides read TGTGCCAGCAGTTTCTGGGGGGGCGGCAATCAGCCCCAGCATTTT.

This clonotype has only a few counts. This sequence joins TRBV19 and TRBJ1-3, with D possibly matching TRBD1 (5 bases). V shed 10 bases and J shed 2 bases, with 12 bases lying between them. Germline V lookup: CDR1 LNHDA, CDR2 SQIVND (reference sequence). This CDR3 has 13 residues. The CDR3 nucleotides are TGTGCCACCCAGAGAGGGGCTGGAAACACCATATATTTT. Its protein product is CATQRGAGNTIYF.

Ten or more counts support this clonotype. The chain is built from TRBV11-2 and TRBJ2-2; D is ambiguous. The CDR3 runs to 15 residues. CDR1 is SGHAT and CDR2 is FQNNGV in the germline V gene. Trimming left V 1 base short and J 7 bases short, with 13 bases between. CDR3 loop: CASSLAFMFIGELFF. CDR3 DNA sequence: TGTGCCAGCAGCTTAGCCTTCATGTTCATCGGGGAGCTGTTTTTT.

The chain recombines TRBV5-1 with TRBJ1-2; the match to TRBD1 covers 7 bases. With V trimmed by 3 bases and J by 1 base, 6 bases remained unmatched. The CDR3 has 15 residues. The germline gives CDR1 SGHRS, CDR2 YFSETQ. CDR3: CASSWGTADNYGYTF. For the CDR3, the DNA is TGCGCCAGCAGCTGGGGGACAGCGGATAACTATGGCTACACCTTC.

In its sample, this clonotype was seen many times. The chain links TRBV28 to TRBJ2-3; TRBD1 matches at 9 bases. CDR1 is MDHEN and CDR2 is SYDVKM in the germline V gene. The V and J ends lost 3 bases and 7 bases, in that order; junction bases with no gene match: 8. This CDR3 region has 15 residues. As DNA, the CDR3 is TGTGCCAGCAGTTTTCCACAGGGGGCTCGGAATACGCAGTATTTT. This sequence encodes CASSFPQGARNTQYF.